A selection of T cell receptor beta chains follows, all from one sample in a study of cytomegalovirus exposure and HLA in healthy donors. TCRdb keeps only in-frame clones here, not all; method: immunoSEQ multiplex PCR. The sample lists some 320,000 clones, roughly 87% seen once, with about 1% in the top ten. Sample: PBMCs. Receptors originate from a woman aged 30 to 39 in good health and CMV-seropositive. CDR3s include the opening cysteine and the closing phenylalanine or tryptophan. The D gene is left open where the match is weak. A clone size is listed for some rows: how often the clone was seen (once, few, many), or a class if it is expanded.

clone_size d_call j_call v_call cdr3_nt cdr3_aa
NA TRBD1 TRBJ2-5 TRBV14 TGTGCCAGCAGCCAAGGGACAGGGGGTTTAATGGAGACCCAGTACTTC CASSQGTGGLMETQYF
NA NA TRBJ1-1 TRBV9 TGTGCCAGCACCCAACCCAAGACATGGAACACTGAAGCTTTCTTT CASTQPKTWNTEAFF
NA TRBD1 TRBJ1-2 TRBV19 TGTGCCAGTAGGACGACAGGGTCGGAGTATGGCTACACCTTC CASRTTGSEYGYTF
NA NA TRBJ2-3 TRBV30 TGTGCCTGGAGTCCCCCGGGGGGCACAGATACGCAGTATTTT CAWSPPGGTDTQYF
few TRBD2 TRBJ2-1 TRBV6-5 TGTGCCAGCAGTTACGGCGGGACTAACAATGAGCAGTTCTTC CASSYGGTNNEQFF
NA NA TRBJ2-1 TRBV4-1 TGCGCCAGCAGCCCCCCAGAGCATGAGCAGTTCTTC CASSPPEHEQFF
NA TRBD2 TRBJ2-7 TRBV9 TGTGCCAGCAGCGTAGCGGTAGCGGGGACCACGAAGACCTACGAGCAGTACTTC CASSVAVAGTTKTYEQYF
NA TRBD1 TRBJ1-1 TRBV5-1 TGCGCCAGCAGCTTGAATCTGGGACAGGGGTCTGAAGCTTTCTTT CASSLNLGQGSEAFF
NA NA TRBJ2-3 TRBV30 TGTGCCTCATCAATTCGGGGGGCCGGAGGAACAGATACGCAGTATTTT CASSIRGAGGTDTQYF
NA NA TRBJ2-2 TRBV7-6 TGTGCCAGCAGCTTGGGCGCCACAGGGTTATACACCGGGGAGCTGTTTTTT CASSLGATGLYTGELFF
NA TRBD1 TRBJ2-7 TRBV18 TGTGCCAGCCCATTCATACACAGGGGCGACGACGAGCAGTACTTC CASPFIHRGDDEQYF
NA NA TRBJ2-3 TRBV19 TGTGCCAGTGGTTGGGGACATGGGGGAGCAGATACGCAGTATTTT CASGWGHGGADTQYF
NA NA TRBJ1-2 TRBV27 TGTGCCAGCAGTTTAGGGCAGGGCTATGGCTACACCTTC CASSLGQGYGYTF
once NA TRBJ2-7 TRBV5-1 TGCGCCAGCAGCTTTCAGGGGTTTGCTTTAGGGGAGCAGTACTTC CASSFQGFALGEQYF
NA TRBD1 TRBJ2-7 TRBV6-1 TGTGCCAGCGCGGGACAGGTAAGCTCCTACGAGCAGTACTTC CASAGQVSSYEQYF
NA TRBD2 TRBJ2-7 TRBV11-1 TGTGCCAGCAGCGTTGGACTAGCGGGAAGTACCTACGAGCAGTACTTC CASSVGLAGSTYEQYF
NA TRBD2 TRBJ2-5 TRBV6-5 TGTGCCAGCAGTTACTCGTCGGGGGGGCAAGAGACCCAGTACTTC CASSYSSGGQETQYF
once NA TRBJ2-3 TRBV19 TGTGCCAGTACGCGGGACCCTAGCACAGATACGCAGTATTTT CASTRDPSTDTQYF
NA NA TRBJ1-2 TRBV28 TGTGCCAGCAGTGGCGTACCGCGGGACATCATCAACGGCTACACCTTC CASSGVPRDIINGYTF
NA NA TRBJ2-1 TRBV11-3 TGTGCCAGCAGCTTAGGGTTCCTAGCGTCCAACAATGAGCAGTTCTTC CASSLGFLASNNEQFF
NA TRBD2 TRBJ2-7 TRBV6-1 TGTGCCAGCAGTGCAGCGGGGGGAACCTACGAGCAGTACTTC CASSAAGGTYEQYF
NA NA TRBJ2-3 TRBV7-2 TGTGCCAGCAGCTTAGAACGGGATACGCAGTATTTT CASSLERDTQYF
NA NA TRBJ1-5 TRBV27 TGTGCCAGTATGGACAGTTATAGCAATCAGCCCCAGCATTTT CASMDSYSNQPQHF
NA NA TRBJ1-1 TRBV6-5 TGTGCCAGCAGTCGGATAGGCGCTGAAGCTTTCTTT CASSRIGAEAFF
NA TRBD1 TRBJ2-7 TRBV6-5 TGTGCCAGCAGTTACTCGACAGGGTACTACGAGCAGTACTTC CASSYSTGYYEQYF
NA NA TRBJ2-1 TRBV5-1 TGCGCCAGCAGCTGGAAATCACAGTCGTACATAGAGCAGTTCTTC CASSWKSQSYIEQFF
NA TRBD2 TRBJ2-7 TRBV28 TGTGCCAGCAGTCCCCAGGGACTAGCGGGAGGTTCCTACGAGCAGTACTTC CASSPQGLAGGSYEQYF
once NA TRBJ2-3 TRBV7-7 TGTGCCAGCAGCTTAGACAGGGGCACAGATACGCAGTATTTT CASSLDRGTDTQYF
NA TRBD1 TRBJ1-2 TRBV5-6 TGTGCCAGCAGACACGGACAGGGCCACGGCTACACCTTC CASRHGQGHGYTF
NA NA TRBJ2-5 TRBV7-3 TGTGCCAGCAGCTTGAATCCGGCCCCTACGGAGACCCAGTACTTC CASSLNPAPTETQYF
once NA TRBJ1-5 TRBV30 TGTGCCTGGAGTGCCGGATACAATCAGCCCCAGCATTTT CAWSAGYNQPQHF
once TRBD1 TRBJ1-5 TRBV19 TGTGCCAGTAGTATACGGACAGGGTTTAATCAGCCCCAGCATTTT CASSIRTGFNQPQHF
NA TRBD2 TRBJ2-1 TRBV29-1 TGCAGCGCTACTAGCGGGGGGGCCAATGAGCAGTTCTTC CSATSGGANEQFF
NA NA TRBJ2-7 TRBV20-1 TGCAGTGCTAGAGGAGGGGATGAGCAGTACTTC CSARGGDEQYF
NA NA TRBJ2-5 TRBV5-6 TGTGCCAGCAGCTTGGTGGGGGGGCATATCCAAGAGACCCAGTACTTC CASSLVGGHIQETQYF
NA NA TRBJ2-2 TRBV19 TGTGCCAGTTCGAGGGTTCCCGGGGAGCTGTTTTTT CASSRVPGELFF
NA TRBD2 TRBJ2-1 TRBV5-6 TGTGCCAGCAGCTTGGCCCAACTAGCGGGATGGGATGAGCAGTTCTTC CASSLAQLAGWDEQFF
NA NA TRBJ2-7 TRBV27 TGTGCCAGCATCGACCGGGCCACTAGCGAGCAGTACTTC CASIDRATSEQYF
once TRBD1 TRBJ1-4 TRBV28 TGTGCCAGCAAACGGACAGGTTTCAGCGAAAAACTGTTTTTT CASKRTGFSEKLFF
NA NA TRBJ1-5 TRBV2 TGTGCCAGCAGTGACCCGGTACCGGGCGGTCAGCCCCAGCATTTT CASSDPVPGGQPQHF
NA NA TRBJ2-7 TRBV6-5 TGTGCCAGCAGTTACCGCAGGATCCTATCCTACGAGCAGTACTTC CASSYRRILSYEQYF
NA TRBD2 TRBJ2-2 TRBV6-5 TGTGCCAGCAGTTACCCCGGGGGGATCGGAGCCGGGGAGCTGTTTTTT CASSYPGGIGAGELFF
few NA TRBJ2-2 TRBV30 TGTGCCTGGAACCGGGACACCGAGGGCACCGGGGAGCTGTTTTTT CAWNRDTEGTGELFF
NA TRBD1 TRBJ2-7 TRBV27 TGTGCCAGCAGTCCCCGGGACAGCCTTGCGGGGCAGTACTTC CASSPRDSLAGQYF
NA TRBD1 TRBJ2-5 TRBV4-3 TGCGCCAGCAGCCACCGTCGGGACAGGGGAGAGACCCAGTACTTC CASSHRRDRGETQYF
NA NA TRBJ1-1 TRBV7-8 TGTGCCAGCAGCTTAGCGCGGTCCACCCGGATGAACACTGAAGCTTTCTTT CASSLARSTRMNTEAFF
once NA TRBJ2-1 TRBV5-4 TGTGCCAGCAGTCCGACTGTTGTCAGCTCCTACAATGAGCAGTTCTTC CASSPTVVSSYNEQFF